The 32 T cell receptor beta chains below all came from one sample that was sequenced in a study of Graves' ophthalmopathy and Graves' hyperthyroidism (dated 2018 in TCRdb). Instrument used: Illumina HiSeq 2000. For repertoire sequencing, the TCR beta CDR3 regions were amplified from RNA transcripts. The first round of RT-PCR was done with HTBI primers and the Qiagen OneStep RT-PCR kit, and was followed by a second round of multiplex PCR, then size selection and purification. In-frame beta chains were kept once TCRdb had trimmed the public reads at Q25 with fastp and called clones with MiXCR. Every distinct CDR3 protein forms one entry, paired with its most common genes and DNA. For this sample there are some 390,000 distinct CDR3 sequences; around 18% appear just once. 1.6% of the sample comes from the top ten. What was sequenced was peripheral blood. All receptors derive from a woman aged 18-30 years with Graves' ophthalmopathy. Donor details come from another sample of the same person, matched by shared clones.

This rearrangement joins TRBV19 to TRBJ2-7, with D perhaps being TRBD1 or TRBD2 (5 bases each). V gave up 6 bases and J gave up 2 bases, with 14 bases separating them. The CDR3 spans 14 residues. CDR1 is LNHDA and CDR2 is SQIVND in the germline V gene (reference sequence). The CDR3 is CASSGDGWTYEQYF. In nucleotides, the CDR3 is TGTGCCAGTAGCGGGGACGGGTGGACCTACGAGCAGTACTTC.

This clonotype was detected ten times or more. The chain employs TRBV6-5 and TRBJ2-7; D remains unclear. This CDR3 region has 14 residues. Germline V gives CDR1 MNHEY, CDR2 SVGAGI. Trimming cost V 6 bases and J 2 bases, with 14 bases left between them. The CDR3 reads CASSNSGRTYEQYF. The CDR3 DNA reads TGTGCCAGCAGCAACTCCGGCAGAACCTACGAGCAGTACTTC.

The CDR3 region is CASSRYRRPGTGDREQYF. DNA for the CDR3: TGTGCCAGCAGTCGTTACCGAAGACCCGGGACAGGGGATCGCGAGCAGTACTTC. The chain couples TRBV12-3 or TRBV12-4 to TRBJ2-7; 10 nucleotides match TRBD1. Trimming at V came to 5 bases and at J to 6 bases, leaving 19 bases not matched to a gene. The CDR3 covers 18 residues.

This clonotype showed up many times. The rearrangement links TRBV6-1 to TRBJ2-5; possible D gene TRBD2, 5 bases. The CDR3 sequence is 15 residues long. Trimming shortened V by 3 bases and J by 2 bases, and 13 bases separated the two germline ends. Germline CDR1 reads MNHNS; CDR2 reads SASEGT. DNA of the CDR3: TGTGCCAGCAGTGATCGGGGTGCGGGTCAAGAGACCCAGTACTTC. Translated: CASSDRGAGQETQYF.

This clonotype has ten or more counts. The V gene is TRBV29-1, the J gene TRBJ1-2, with TRBD1 matching over 7 bases. V dropped 1 base and J dropped 4; count of bases not matched to a gene: 6. The length of the CDR3 is 14 residues. Germline V gene data show CDR1 as SQVTM and CDR2 as ANQGSEA. CDR3 loop: CSVEGTGGPYGYTF. The CDR3 nucleotides read TGCAGCGTTGAAGGGACAGGCGGCCCCTATGGCTACACCTTC.

This clonotype was counted ten times or more. Here the CDR3 DNA reads TGTGCCAGCAGCCCTAGACAGCTTAATAATTCACCCCTCCACTTT. Its translation is CASSPRQLNNSPLHF. The J gene is TRBJ1-6, the V gene TRBV13; TRBD1 might be the D (5 bases). This CDR3 spans 15 amino acids. Germline V gene sequence: CDR1 PRHDT, CDR2 FYEKMQ (reference sequence). V was clipped by 5 bases and J by 5 bases, with 13 bases between them.

This clonotype has only one observation. At one end, the junction sequence differs from germline, possibly due to a read error. CDR3 in amino acids: CASSLGGAPYERYF. The CDR3 DNA is TGTGCCAGCAGTTTAGGGGGCGCTCCCTACGAGCGGTACTTC. The rearrangement links TRBV28 to TRBJ2-7, with D possibly TRBD1 on 6 matching bases. The CDR3 has 14 residues. CDR1 and CDR2 (germline): MDHEN, SYDVKM.

This clonotype was detected many times. The genes are TRBV6-5 and TRBJ1-5; 9 nucleotides agree with TRBD1. The CDR3 totals 20 residues. From germline, CDR1 is MNHEY and CDR2 SVGAGI. Trimming removed 2 bases from V and 0 bases from J; junction bases left unmatched: 14. DNA for the CDR3: TGTGCCAGCAGTTACCCGACCGGGACAGGGAAGTATCGTAGCAATCAGCCCCAGCATTTT. This sequence encodes CASSYPTGTGKYRSNQPQHF.

The table lists this clonotype with many counts. The chain carries TRBV28 and TRBJ2-7; 8 bases align to TRBD2. This CDR3 spans 14 amino acids. Germline assignment: CDR1 MDHEN and CDR2 SYDVKM. Trimming removed 7 bases from V and 2 bases from J; junction bases left unmatched: 7. CDR3 sequence (DNA): TGTGCCAGCATCGGGGGGGTTATTCCCTACGAGCAGTACTTC. Translation: CASIGGVIPYEQYF. The variable domain in full, completed from reference TRBV28 and TRBJ2-7, reads DVKVTQSSRYLVKRTGEKVFLECVQDMDHENMFWYRQDPGLGLRLIYFSYDVKMKEKGDIPEGYSVSREKKERFSLILESASTNQTSMYLCASIGGVIPYEQYFGPGTRLTVT.

The chain has TRBV6-1 and TRBJ1-5; D not certain. The CDR3 has 17 residues. The germline CDR1 and CDR2 sequences are MNHNS and SASEGT. Trimming stripped 2 bases from V and 5 bases from J, with 19 bases between. The CDR3 sequence is CASSESVADQWHQPQHF. DNA for the CDR3: TGTGCCAGCAGTGAATCTGTGGCAGATCAATGGCATCAGCCCCAGCATTTT.

This clonotype was observed at least ten times. This rearrangement joins TRBV6-1 to TRBJ1-1, with D hard to call. V lost 4 bases to trimming and J lost 2 bases, with 8 bases between them. Germline V CDR1 and CDR2: MNHNS, SASEGT. The CDR3 runs to 13 residues. CDR3 sequence reads: CASSATGNTEAFF. CDR3 nucleotide sequence: TGTGCCAGCAGTGCGACCGGCAACACTGAAGCTTTCTTT.

This clonotype was observed many times. The chain carries TRBV20-1 and TRBJ2-2; 8 bases are shared with TRBD2. This CDR3 is 12 amino acids long. Germline values: CDR1 DFQATT, CDR2 SNEGSKA (reference sequence). V trimming: 4 bases; J trimming: 11 bases; junction bases outside the gene matches: 6. CDR3: CSATGLGGELFF. The CDR3, as DNA: TGCAGTGCTACGGGACTAGGAGGAGAGCTGTTTTTT.

This clonotype has a count of ten or more. The V call is TRBV7-3, the J call TRBJ1-1; no clear D. V shed 0 bases and J shed 5 bases, with 10 bases lying between them. CDR3 size: 14 residues. Germline assignment: CDR1 SGHTA and CDR2 FQGTGA. The CDR3 coding sequence is TGTGCCAGCAGCTTAACGTTGGTAAAAACTGAAGCTTTCTTT. Translation gives CASSLTLVKTEAFF. Full variable domain (outside the CDR3, taken from reference TRBV7-3 and TRBJ1-1): GAGVSQTPSNKVTEKGKYVELRCDPISGHTALYWYRQSLGQGPEFLIYFQGTGAADDSGLPNDRFFAVRPEGSVSTLKIQRTERGDSAVYLCASSLTLVKTEAFFGQGTRLTVV.

The table lists this clonotype with many counts. The chain is built from TRBV6-5 and TRBJ2-5; a weak D match, TRBD1 (6 bases). V was trimmed by 0 bases and J by 10 bases, leaving 18 bases between them. This CDR3 has 15 residues. Germline values: CDR1 MNHEY, CDR2 SVGAGI. The CDR3 region is CASSYSKGHQWDQYF. The CDR3 DNA follows: TGTGCCAGCAGTTACTCGAAGGGACACCAGTGGGACCAGTACTTC.

The table lists this clonotype with many counts. The CDR3 protein is CASGQGITGELFF. CDR3 DNA: TGTGCTAGTGGTCAGGGAATCACCGGGGAGCTGTTTTTT. The V and J genes are TRBV12-5 and TRBJ2-2, with a weak D call TRBD1 (5 bases). The V and J ends lost 5 bases and 4 bases respectively, with 8 bases between them. Germline lookup yields CDR1 LGHNT and CDR2 FRNRAP. The CDR3 spans 13 residues.

This clonotype appeared many times. The chain recombines TRBV30 with TRBJ1-3; D uncertain. CDR3 size: 14 residues. Germline lookup yields CDR1 GTSNPN and CDR2 SVGIG (reference sequence). Trimming took 3 bases from V and 0 from J, leaving 9 bases between them. CDR3 region: CAWSPPYSGNTIYF. The CDR3 DNA follows: TGTGCCTGGAGCCCCCCGTACTCTGGAAACACCATATATTTT.

This clonotype was observed many times. The V and J genes are TRBV19 and TRBJ2-7; D unclear. This CDR3 region has 15 residues. Looked up from germline, CDR1 is LNHDA and CDR2 is SQIVND (reference sequence). Between the trimmed V and J ends, which lost 1 base and 2 bases, there was a span of 12 bases. This CDR3 is CASSIAWTATYEQYF. The DNA of the CDR3 is TGTGCCAGTAGTATAGCTTGGACGGCAACCTACGAGCAGTACTTC.

This clonotype was detected many times. The genes are TRBV19 and TRBJ2-6; D is ambiguous. V lost 5 bases to trimming and J lost 1 base, with 6 bases between them. Germline loops: CDR1 LNHDA, CDR2 SQIVND (reference sequence). The CDR3 sequence is 14 residues long. The CDR3 loop reads CASSWGSGANVLTF. CDR3 in DNA: TGTGCCAGTAGTTGGGGATCTGGGGCCAACGTCCTGACTTTC. Looking up the rest from reference TRBV19 and TRBJ2-6 gives the full variable domain: DGGITQSPKYLFRKEGQNVTLSCEQNLNHDAMYWYRQDPGQGLRLIYYSQIVNDFQKGDIAEGYSVSREKKESFPLTVTSAQKNPTAFYLCASSWGSGANVLTFGAGSRLTVL.

This clonotype was seen repeatedly, ten times or more. The rearrangement links TRBV28 to TRBJ1-5; possible D gene TRBD1, 5 bases. Looked up from germline, CDR1 is MDHEN and CDR2 is SYDVKM. V dropped 6 bases and J dropped 7 bases, with 22 bases sitting between them. This CDR3 contains 16 residues. The CDR3 sequence: CASRVWGDEGTQPQHF. The DNA of the CDR3 is TGTGCCAGCAGAGTTTGGGGGGACGAGGGTACCCAGCCCCAGCATTTT. The entire variable domain, with the rest obtained from reference TRBV28 and TRBJ1-5, is as follows: DVKVTQSSRYLVKRTGEKVFLECVQDMDHENMFWYRQDPGLGLRLIYFSYDVKMKEKGDIPEGYSVSREKKERFSLILESASTNQTSMYLCASRVWGDEGTQPQHFGDGTRLSIL.

In its sample, this clonotype was seen many times. This chain joins TRBV5-6 and TRBJ1-6; 9 nucleotides align to TRBD1. V shed 4 bases, J shed 3 bases, and the junction held 5 bases outside the gene matches. The CDR3 has 16 amino acids. Germline loops: CDR1 SGHDT, CDR2 YYEEEE. Written as DNA, the CDR3 is TGTGCCAGCAGCCCGGGACAGGGAAGCTATAATTCACCCCTCCACTTT. This codes for CASSPGQGSYNSPLHF.

The table lists this clonotype with many counts. The chain couples TRBV6-5 to TRBJ2-7; weak D call: TRBD2 (6 bases). Trimming left V 6 bases short and J 5 bases short, with 17 bases between. The CDR3 has 14 amino acids. Germline V lookup: CDR1 MNHEY, CDR2 SVGAGI. CDR3: CASRPGASVDEQYF. The CDR3 region has the DNA TGTGCCAGCAGACCTGGGGCTAGCGTCGACGAGCAGTACTTC.

This clonotype was picked up many times. The chain has TRBV2 and TRBJ2-5; TRBD1 agrees at 12 bases. The V segment lost 5 bases and the J segment 5 bases; nucleotides outside the gene matches: 9. The CDR3 is made up of 16 amino acids. Germline values: CDR1 SNHLY, CDR2 FYNNEI. Here the CDR3 DNA reads TGTGCCAGCAGTCCCGGGACAGGGGGCCTGGGGGAGACCCAGTACTTC. It translates to CASSPGTGGLGETQYF.

This clonotype was detected ten times or more. V is TRBV10-3 and J is TRBJ1-2; tentative D call: TRBD1 (6 bases). Looked up from germline, CDR1 is ENHRY and CDR2 is SYGVKD. The ends were cut back, 0 bases at V and 2 bases at J, with 10 bases in the middle. This CDR3 has 15 amino acids. The CDR3 loop is CAISESVGGNYGYTF. DNA for the CDR3: TGTGCCATCAGTGAGTCGGTAGGGGGAAACTATGGCTACACCTTC.

This clonotype showed up many times. The gene calls are TRBV3-1 and TRBJ2-5; D unresolved. Trimming removed 4 bases at V and 4 bases at J, with 10 bases between. The CDR3 contains 13 residues. Germline loops: CDR1 LGHDT, CDR2 YNNKEL (reference sequence). Here the CDR3 reads CASSPKTPETQYF. The CDR3 bases are TGTGCCAGCAGCCCGAAAACTCCAGAGACCCAGTACTTC.

The V call is TRBV24-1, the J call TRBJ2-5; D may be TRBD2 (6 bases). The V end lost 2 bases, the J end lost 2 bases, and 11 bases lay between the germline ends. Germline V lookup: CDR1 KGHDR, CDR2 SFDVKD. CDR3 length: 15 amino acids. The CDR3 spells CATSDSRRVQETQYF. CDR3 coding DNA: TGTGCCACCAGTGATTCCCGGAGGGTTCAAGAGACCCAGTACTTC.

The sample holds many counts of this clonotype. V and J are TRBV6-5 and TRBJ2-7, with D possibly TRBD2 on 6 matching bases. There are 18 residues in the CDR3. Trimming cost V 6 bases and J 1 base, with 25 bases left between them. Germline values: CDR1 MNHEY, CDR2 SVGAGI. CDR3 sequence reads: CASSPKGTGEFRSYEQYF. In DNA, the CDR3 is TGTGCCAGCAGCCCCAAGGGGACTGGCGAGTTCCGGTCCTACGAGCAGTACTTC.

There are many counts of this clonotype. The genes are TRBV30 and TRBJ1-2; 10 bases match TRBD1. Germline V gives CDR1 GTSNPN, CDR2 SVGIG (reference sequence). This CDR3 is built from 13 residues. J was trimmed by 6 bases and V by 3 bases; bases with no gene match: 4. The CDR3: CAWSDGTGDGYTF. Written as DNA, the CDR3 is TGTGCCTGGAGCGACGGGACAGGGGATGGCTACACCTTC.

This clonotype was recorded at least ten times. V gene TRBV5-1 combines with J gene TRBJ1-3; D ambiguous. The germline V and J ends were trimmed by 3 bases and 1 base, with 8 bases remaining between them. In germline, CDR1 is SGHRS, CDR2 YFSETQ. This CDR3 is 14 amino acids long. CDR3 protein: CASSSLQSGNTIYF. The CDR3, as DNA: TGCGCCAGCAGCTCTCTTCAGTCTGGAAACACCATATATTTT.

This clonotype was counted many times. The chain employs TRBV6-5 and TRBJ2-7; no reliable D call. The CDR3 is 15 residues long. Per the germline V gene, CDR1 is MNHEY and CDR2 is SVGAGI. The V gene lost 3 bases and the J gene lost 2 bases, with 14 bases spanning the gap. The DNA for the CDR3 is TGTGCCAGCAGTTATTCGGGCCAGCCAACCTACGAGCAGTACTTC. The encoded protein is CASSYSGQPTYEQYF.

This clonotype came up many times. V usage is TRBV6-2 or TRBV6-3 and J usage is TRBJ1-6; D gene uncertain. The ends were cut back, 8 bases at V and 7 bases at J, with 15 bases in the middle. CDR1 is MNHEY, CDR2 SVGEGT, per germline. The CDR3 covers 14 residues. The CDR3 here is CASSAETRNSPLHF. Written as DNA, the CDR3 is TGTGCCAGCTCCGCGGAGACACGAAATTCACCCCTCCACTTT.

There are many counts of this clonotype. The rearrangement joins TRBV27 to TRBJ1-2, with a possible D match to TRBD1 (6 bases). The V gene lost 3 bases and the J gene lost 0 bases, with 8 bases spanning the gap. Per the germline V gene, CDR1 is MNHEY and CDR2 is SMNVEV (reference sequence). The CDR3 is 14 residues long. Here the CDR3 DNA reads TGTGCCAGCAGTTTTAGGGGGTCTAACTATGGCTACACCTTC. Encoded protein: CASSFRGSNYGYTF.

The chain joins TRBV7-2 to TRBJ1-1, with D perhaps TRBD1 (6 bases). This CDR3 is built from 14 residues. Germline CDR1 is SGHTA and CDR2 is FQGNSA. The V and J ends lost 5 bases and 4 bases respectively, with 14 bases between them. CDR3 coding DNA: TGTGCCAGCAGCGGCGGCGGGACATCCACTGAAGCTTTCTTT. Amino acids: CASSGGGTSTEAFF.